What follows are 5 T cell receptor beta chains derived from one specimen sequenced in a study of cytotoxic CD8 clonotypes in ibrutinib-treated CLL. TCRdb's table, derived via immunoSEQ multiplex PCR, lists solely in-frame clones and lacks some. Seen here are 140,000 to 150,000 clones, more than 75% observed once, and the top ten hold 4.5% to 6%. Sequencing was performed on PBMCs, taken after 24 months of ibrutinib treatment. The receptors originated from a human donor with chronic lymphocytic leukemia.

The chain combines TRBV6-1 with TRBJ2-7, with 10 bases identical to TRBD1. V lost 6 bases, J lost 5 bases, and 10 bases stayed unmatched. Germline assignment: CDR1 MNHNS and CDR2 SASEGT. This CDR3 contains 15 residues. CDR3 region: CASRETGGADHEQYF. CDR3 DNA sequence: TGTGCCAGCAGGGAGACAGGGGGCGCGGACCACGAGCAGTACTTC.

V and J are TRBV18 and TRBJ2-3; no reliable D call. V lost 2 bases and J lost 6, with 12 bases in between. The germline CDR1 and CDR2 sequences are KGHSH and LQKENI. CDR3 length: 14 residues. The CDR3 loop is CASSPGGPGDTQYF. CDR3 bases: TGTGCCAGCTCACCAGGTGGGCCTGGGGATACGCAGTATTTT.

V and J are TRBV18 and TRBJ2-7; 9 nucleotides agree with TRBD1. Germline CDR1 and CDR2: KGHSH and LQKENI. Unmatched junction bases numbered 12, after V lost 3 bases and J lost 3 bases. The CDR3 contains 17 residues. The CDR3: CASSPMLRQGGIYEQYF. DNA of the CDR3: TGTGCCAGCTCACCGATGCTCCGACAGGGGGGGATCTACGAGCAGTACTTC.

J is TRBJ2-5 and V is TRBV21-1. TRBV21-1 is deemed a pseudogene. The CDR3 consists of 14 residues. CDR3 protein: CASSPPPWGETQYF. CDR3 nucleotides: TGTGCCAGCAGCCCCCCCCCTTGGGGGGAGACCCAGTACTTC.

In this sample, this clone turned up once. The chain joins TRBV7-9 to TRBJ1-2; 7 bases map to TRBD1. V trimming: 7 bases; J trimming: 4 bases; junction bases outside the gene matches: 9. The CDR3 runs 14 residues. Germline V lookup: CDR1 SEHNR, CDR2 FQNEAQ (reference sequence). CDR3 bases: TGTGCCAGCACCCCTACTAGGGACAGCTATGGCTACACCTTC. Protein product: CASTPTRDSYGYTF. The full variable domain, rest sourced from reference TRBV7-9 and TRBJ1-2, is DTGVSQNPRHKITKRGQNVTFRCDPISEHNRLYWYRQTLGQGPEFLTYFQNEAQLEKSRLLSDRFSAERPKGSFSTLEIQRTEQGDSAMYLCASTPTRDSYGYTFGSGTRLTVV.